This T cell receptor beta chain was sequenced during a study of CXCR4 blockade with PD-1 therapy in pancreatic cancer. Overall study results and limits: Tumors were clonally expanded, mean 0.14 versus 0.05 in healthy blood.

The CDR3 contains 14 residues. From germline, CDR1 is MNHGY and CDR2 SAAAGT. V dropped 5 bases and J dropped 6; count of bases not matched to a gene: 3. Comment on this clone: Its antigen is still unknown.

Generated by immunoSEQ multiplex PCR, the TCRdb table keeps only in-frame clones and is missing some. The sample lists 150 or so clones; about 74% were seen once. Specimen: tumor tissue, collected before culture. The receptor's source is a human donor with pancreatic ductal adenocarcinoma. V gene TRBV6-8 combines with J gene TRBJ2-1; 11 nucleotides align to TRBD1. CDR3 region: CASSDGTGGNEQFF. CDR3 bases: TGTGCCAGCAGTGACGGGACAGGGGGCAATGAGCAGTTCTTC.